The T cell receptor beta chain described here comes from a study of T cell changes during pregnancy in multiple sclerosis. The V and J ends lost 6 bases and 4 bases respectively, with 9 bases between them. The CDR3 length is 12 residues. Germline assignment: CDR1 MNHNS and CDR2 SASEGT. Sequenced by immunoSEQ multiplex PCR; TCRdb stores in-frame clones only, minus some. The sample lists more than 25,000 clones; 92% were seen once. This sequence originates from a female donor in good health, enrolled as a control in a pregnancy study. The chain joins TRBV6-1 to TRBJ2-5; D is ambiguous. This sample comprised peripheral blood, obtained in the first trimester of pregnancy. The CDR3 coding sequence is TGTGCCAGCAGCGACATGACAGAGACCCAGTACTTC. Translated: CASSDMTETQYF.